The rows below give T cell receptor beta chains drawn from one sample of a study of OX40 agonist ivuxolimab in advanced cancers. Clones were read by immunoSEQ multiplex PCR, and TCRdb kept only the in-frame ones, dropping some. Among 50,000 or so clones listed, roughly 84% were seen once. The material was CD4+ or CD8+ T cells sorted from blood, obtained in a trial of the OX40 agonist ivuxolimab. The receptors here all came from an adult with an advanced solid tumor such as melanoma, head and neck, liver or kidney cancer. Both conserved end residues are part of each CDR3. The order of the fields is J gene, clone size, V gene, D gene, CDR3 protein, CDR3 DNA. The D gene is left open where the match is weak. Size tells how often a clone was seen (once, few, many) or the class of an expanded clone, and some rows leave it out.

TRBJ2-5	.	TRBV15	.	CATSRDDRTSSQETQYF	TGTGCCACCAGCAGAGATGATAGGACCAGTTCACAAGAGACCCAGTACTTC
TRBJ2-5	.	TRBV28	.	CASSYPDLQGQTQYF	TGTGCCAGCAGCTACCCAGACCTCCAGGGACAGACCCAGTACTTC
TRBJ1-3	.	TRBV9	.	CASSVEGDSGNTIYF	TGTGCCAGCAGCGTGGAGGGGGACTCTGGAAACACCATATATTTT
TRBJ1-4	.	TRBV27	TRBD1	CAIYGTAAANEKLFF	TGTGCCATCTACGGGACAGCCGCTGCAAATGAAAAACTGTTTTTT
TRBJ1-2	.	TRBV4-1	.	CASSQAIGTGSSGYTF	TGCGCCAGCAGCCAAGCAATAGGAACAGGGTCGAGTGGCTACACCTTC
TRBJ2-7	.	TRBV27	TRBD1	CASSRDRGSYEQYF	TGTGCCAGCAGTCGGGACAGGGGCTCCTACGAGCAGTACTTC
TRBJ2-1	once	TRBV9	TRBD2	CASSVGTSGSNHYNEQFF	TGTGCCAGCAGCGTCGGAACTAGCGGGAGTAATCACTACAATGAGCAGTTCTTC
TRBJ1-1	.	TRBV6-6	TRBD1	CAASEPGQGTEAFF	TGTGCCGCCTCGGAACCGGGACAGGGGACTGAAGCTTTCTTT
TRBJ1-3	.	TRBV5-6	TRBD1	CASSPTGQRYSSGNTIYF	TGTGCCAGCAGCCCCACGGGACAGAGATATTCCTCTGGAAACACCATATATTTT
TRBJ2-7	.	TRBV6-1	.	CASSEAWSSSYEQYF	TGTGCCAGCAGTGAAGCATGGTCGAGTTCCTACGAGCAGTACTTC
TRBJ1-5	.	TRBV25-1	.	CASSDYTGDQPQHF	TGTGCCAGCAGTGATTATACAGGAGATCAGCCCCAGCATTTT
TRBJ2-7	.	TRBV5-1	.	CASSLYHEQYF	TGCGCCAGCAGCTTGTACCACGAGCAGTACTTC
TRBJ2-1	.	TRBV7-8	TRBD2	CASRPGTSLYEQFF	TGTGCCAGCAGGCCCGGGACTAGTTTGTATGAGCAGTTCTTC
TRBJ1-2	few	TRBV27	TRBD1	CASSVGQGGGYTF	TGTGCCAGCAGTGTAGGACAGGGGGGGGGCTACACCTTC
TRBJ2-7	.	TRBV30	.	CAWSPGGYEQYF	TGTGCCTGGAGTCCCGGGGGCTACGAGCAGTACTTC
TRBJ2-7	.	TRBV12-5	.	CASGLEVGYEQYF	TGTGCTAGTGGTTTGGAGGTAGGTTACGAGCAGTACTTC
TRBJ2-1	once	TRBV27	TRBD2	CASSLRRGGGYEQFF	TGTGCCAGCAGTTTAAGGCGGGGGGGCGGGTATGAGCAGTTCTTC
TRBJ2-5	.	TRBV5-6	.	CASSRTGDGGNF	TGTGCCAGCAGCAGAACAGGGGATGGAGGGAACTTC
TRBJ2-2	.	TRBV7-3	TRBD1	CASSPGQAGGELFF	TGTGCCAGCAGCCCCGGACAGGCCGGCGGGGAGCTGTTTTTT
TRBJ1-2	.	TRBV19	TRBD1	CASSIKGQGTYYGYTF	TGTGCCAGTAGTATAAAGGGACAGGGGACATACTATGGCTACACCTTC
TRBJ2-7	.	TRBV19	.	CASSIGQGRYEQYF	TGTGCCAGTAGTATCGGCCAGGGTCGTTACGAGCAGTACTTC
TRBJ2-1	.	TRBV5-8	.	CASSLGTTSYNEQFF	TGTGCCAGCAGCTTGGGGACAACCTCCTACAATGAGCAGTTCTTC